Shown below are 29 T cell receptor beta chains from a single sample sequenced in a study of control samples from healthy donors and cancer patients. The data were produced by immunoSEQ multiplex PCR, yet TCRdb's version contains in-frame clones alone and is incomplete. The sample lists about 160,000 clones; about 90% were seen once. Sequencing was performed on blood. These TCRs come from a man under 40 in good health.

The chain recombines TRBV5-6 with TRBJ2-7, with TRBD2 as a possible D gene (6 bases). Trimming pared 3 bases from V and 6 bases from J, leaving 16 bases between. Germline-derived CDR1 and CDR2 are SGHDT and YYEEEE. The CDR3 runs to 14 residues. CDR3 residues: CASSSGTPGSEQYF. The CDR3 coding sequence is TGTGCCAGCAGCTCCGGGACTCCAGGTAGCGAGCAGTACTTC.

Of note for this clone: Mismatch with germline at one junction end may stem from a read error. Other DNA sequences in the same sample also yield this CDR3. The chain couples TRBV7-3 to TRBJ1-1, with D possibly being TRBD1 (6 bases). This CDR3 comprises 14 residues. The germline gives CDR1 SGHTA, CDR2 FQGTGA. The DNA of the CDR3 is TGTGCCAGCACCCTAGGGGCCGGGGACACTGAGGCTTTCTTT. This sequence encodes CASTLGAGDTEAFF.

The chain links TRBV28 to TRBJ1-6, with 7 bases aligning to TRBD1. Germline V gives CDR1 MDHEN, CDR2 SYDVKM. The CDR3 runs 16 residues. Trimming cost V 4 bases and J 4 bases; bases outside gene matches: 7. CDR3 loop: CASSSGTERYNSPLHF. CDR3 DNA: TGTGCCAGCAGTTCCGGGACAGAGCGATATAATTCACCCCTCCACTTT.

The chain joins TRBV2 to TRBJ1-5; tentative D call: TRBD1 (5 bases). V was shortened by 8 bases and J by 4 bases, with 18 bases between the two germline ends. Germline CDR1 is SNHLY and CDR2 is FYNNEI. The CDR3 loop spans 15 amino acids. CDR3 amino acids: CASQRFSAGNQPQHF. Here the CDR3 DNA reads TGTGCCAGCCAAAGGTTTTCGGCAGGGAATCAGCCCCAGCATTTT.

For this clone: This same CDR3 is encoded by further DNA sequences in the sample. This sequence joins TRBV19 and TRBJ1-5, with D possibly being TRBD1 (5 bases). V lost 2 bases, J lost 2 bases, and 7 bases lay in between. The CDR3 extends over 14 amino acids. Germline V lookup: CDR1 LNHDA, CDR2 SQIVND (reference sequence). For the CDR3, the DNA is TGTGCCAGTAGTATATTGGGGGGCAATCAGCCCCAGCATTTT. It encodes CASSILGGNQPQHF.

This chain connects TRBV28 to TRBJ1-2; D is undetermined. The length of the CDR3 is 13 residues. The V gene's germline CDR1 is MDHEN and CDR2 SYDVKM. Trimming pared 2 bases from V and 8 bases from J, leaving 12 bases between. The chain's CDR3 is CASSLAPFQGYTF. As DNA, the CDR3 is TGTGCCAGCAGTTTAGCTCCATTTCAGGGCTACACCTTC.

The gene calls are TRBV6-2 or TRBV6-3 and TRBJ1-5; no definite D call. With 2 bases removed from V and 10 bases from J, the gap between germline ends came to 18 bases. Germline CDR1 reads MNHEY; CDR2 reads SVGEGT. The CDR3 length is 15 residues. CDR3 amino acids: CASSYRIRVGLPQHF. CDR3 nucleotide sequence: TGTGCCAGCAGTTACCGGATAAGAGTAGGGCTACCCCAGCATTTT.

This chain connects TRBV5-1 to TRBJ1-2; perhaps TRBD1 as D (5 bases). Germline V lookup: CDR1 SGHRS, CDR2 YFSETQ. The CDR3 contains 15 residues. Trimming left V 4 bases short and J 4 bases short, with 17 bases between. The CDR3 is CASSPVVRGGYGYTF. For the CDR3, the DNA is TGCGCCAGCAGCCCGGTCGTCCGGGGCGGCTATGGCTACACCTTC.

This chain joins TRBV20-1 and TRBJ2-1; TRBD2 matches 8 bases. CDR3 length: 14 amino acids. Germline CDR1 reads DFQATT; CDR2 reads SNEGSKA (reference sequence). The V and J ends lost 3 bases and 3 bases, in that order; junction bases with no gene match: 4. The CDR3 DNA reads TGCAGTGCTAGTCGGGGGGGCGTCTACAATGAGCAGTTCTTC. Residues: CSASRGGVYNEQFF.

The chain joins TRBV5-8 to TRBJ1-3; 7 bases match TRBD1. The V gene end was trimmed by 6 bases and the J gene end by 1 base; junction bases not matched to a gene: 13. This CDR3 is 17 amino acids long. Germline V CDR1 and CDR2: SGHTS, YDEGEE. CDR3 in amino acids: CASIGGTDFISGNTIYF. Written as DNA, the CDR3 is TGTGCCAGCATCGGGGGGACAGACTTTATTTCTGGAAACACCATATATTTT.

This sequence joins TRBV7-2 and TRBJ2-1, with D unresolved. Trimming took off 4 bases at V and 3 bases at J, with 7 bases between the two ends. Per the germline V gene, CDR1 is SGHTA and CDR2 is FQGNSA. The CDR3 loop spans 13 amino acids. The CDR3 protein is CASSSRDYNEQFF. CDR3 nucleotide sequence: TGTGCCAGCAGCTCACGAGACTACAATGAGCAGTTCTTC.

The rearrangement uses TRBV9 and TRBJ1-4; 9 bases align to TRBD1. Germline V gene lookup returns CDR1 SGDLS and CDR2 YYNGEE. J gave up 7 bases and V 4 bases, and 5 bases lay outside the gene matches. The CDR3 has 14 amino acids. CDR3 bases: TGTGCCAGCAGCCCGGGACAGGGAGGTGAAAAACTGTTTTTT. Translated, it gives CASSPGQGGEKLFF.

The chain couples TRBV6-6 to TRBJ2-1; no clear D gene. This CDR3 spans 15 amino acids. V shed 5 bases and J shed 6 bases, with 17 bases lying between them. Germline V gene data show CDR1 as MNHNY and CDR2 as SVGAGI (reference sequence). CDR3 DNA: TGTGCCAGCAGTCGTCAGAATCCTCAAGGCAATGAGCAGTTCTTC. Protein sequence: CASSRQNPQGNEQFF.

The chain carries TRBV27 and TRBJ1-3, with D unresolved. V was clipped by 3 bases and J by 8 bases, with 2 bases between them. The CDR3 contains 10 residues. Germline CDR1 MNHEY, CDR2 SMNVEV (reference sequence). The CDR3 DNA sequence: TGTGCCAGCAGTTTGGACACCATATATTTT. It translates to CASSLDTIYF.

This chain connects TRBV2 to TRBJ1-5; no clear D. The CDR3 length is 18 residues. V gave up 0 bases and J gave up 4 bases, with 19 bases separating them. Germline V lookup: CDR1 SNHLY, CDR2 FYNNEI. The CDR3 is CASSEARLRRGGNQPQHF. DNA for the CDR3: TGTGCCAGCAGTGAAGCGAGGTTGAGGCGGGGTGGAAATCAGCCCCAGCATTTT.

CDR3 DNA: TGCGCCAGCAGCTTGGCGTCTAGCGGGGCCCAGGGCACCGGGGAGCTGTTTTTT. The encoded protein is CASSLASSGAQGTGELFF. This chain links TRBV5-1 with TRBJ2-2; the match to TRBD2 covers 9 bases. J lost 4 bases, V lost 0 bases, and 10 bases had no gene match. The CDR3 is 18 residues long. CDR1 is SGHRS and CDR2 is YFSETQ in the germline V gene.

The V gene is TRBV5-5, the J gene TRBJ1-6, with no clear D. Looked up from germline, CDR1 is SGHKS and CDR2 is YYEKEE (reference sequence). V lost 4 bases, J lost 3 bases, and 11 bases lay in between. The CDR3 runs to 15 residues. The CDR3 loop is CASSPALHYNSPLHF. CDR3 bases: TGTGCCAGCAGCCCAGCCCTTCACTATAATTCACCCCTCCACTTT.

The rearrangement links TRBV20-1 to TRBJ2-3; D unclear. Germline V gene sequence: CDR1 DFQATT, CDR2 SNEGSKA (reference sequence). V was pared by 6 bases and J by 6 bases, with 10 bases between. The CDR3 runs to 11 residues. The CDR3: CSAYGQDTQYF. In DNA form, the CDR3 reads TGCAGTGCGTACGGGCAGGATACGCAGTATTTT.

The rearrangement uses TRBV10-1 and TRBJ1-5; TRBD1 matches at 9 bases. The CDR3 extends over 12 amino acids. V gave up 10 bases and J gave up 6 bases; unmatched junction bases: 4. Germline assignment: CDR1 WNHNN and CDR2 SYGVQD (reference sequence). The CDR3 DNA reads as TGCGCCATAGGGACAGGGATTCAGCCCCAGCATTTT. Its translation: CAIGTGIQPQHF.

This clone was observed once. The chain is built from TRBV5-5 and TRBJ2-4; D ambiguous. V lost 0 bases to trimming and J lost 0 bases, with 13 bases between them. The germline gives CDR1 SGHKS, CDR2 YYEKEE (reference sequence). The length of the CDR3 is 17 residues. This CDR3 reads CASSLDVADLAKNIQYF. The CDR3 nucleotides are TGTGCCAGCAGCTTGGACGTGGCAGACCTAGCCAAAAACATTCAGTACTTC.

The rearrangement uses TRBV3-1 (or the pseudogene TRBV3-2) and TRBJ2-3; D remains unclear. The V and J ends lost 1 base and 0 bases respectively, with 8 bases between them. Germline V gene lookup returns CDR1 LGHDT and CDR2 YNNKEL (reference sequence). CDR3 length: 15 amino acids. The chain's CDR3 is CASSQGLGSTDTQYF. The CDR3 nucleotides read TGTGCCAGCAGCCAAGGGTTGGGAAGCACAGATACGCAGTATTTT.

The chain joins TRBV9 to TRBJ2-7; 12 bases are shared with TRBD2. The germline gives CDR1 SGDLS, CDR2 YYNGEE. J gave up 5 bases and V 3 bases, and 12 bases lay outside the gene matches. This CDR3 spans 17 amino acids. Written as DNA, the CDR3 is TGTGCCAGCAGCGGGCCGGGGAGACTAGCGGGAGACCACGAGCAGTACTTC. It translates to CASSGPGRLAGDHEQYF.

The V call is TRBV16, the J call TRBJ2-1; unclear D gene. Trimming cost V 0 bases and J 16 bases, with 13 bases left between them. Germline CDR1 reads KGHSY; CDR2 reads FQNENV. CDR3 length equals 12 residues. CDR3 sequence reads: CASSQSAVGEFF. The CDR3 nucleotides are TGTGCCAGCAGCCAATCGGCAGTTGGTGAATTCTTC.

J is TRBJ2-4 and V is TRBV7-9; D remains unclear. The ends were cut back, 1 base at V and 2 bases at J, with 12 bases in the middle. Germline V gene sequence: CDR1 SEHNR, CDR2 FQNEAQ (reference sequence). The CDR3 consists of 16 residues. CDR3 nucleotide sequence: TGTGCCAGCAGCTTAGAAATGAGGTCTTCCAAAAACATTCAGTACTTC. This translates into CASSLEMRSSKNIQYF.

This clone was found once. Other DNA sequences from this sample encode an identical CDR3 as well. The chain couples TRBV7-2 to TRBJ2-3, with D perhaps matching TRBD1 (6 bases). This CDR3 contains 15 residues. CDR1 is SGHTA, CDR2 FQGNSA, per germline. V dropped 0 bases and J dropped 1 base, with 8 bases sitting between them. Here the CDR3 reads CASSLAGAGTDTQYF. CDR3 bases: TGTGCCAGCAGCTTAGCGGGGGCCGGCACAGATACGCAGTATTTT. Using reference TRBV7-2 and TRBJ2-3 for the parts outside the CDR3, the full variable domain is GAGVSQSPSNKVTEKGKDVELRCDPISGHTALYWYRQSLGQGLEFLIYFQGNSAPDKSGLPSDRFSAERTGGSVSTLTIQRTQQEDSAVYLCASSLAGAGTDTQYFGPGTRLTVL.

Only one count was recorded for this clone. The V gene is TRBV7-9, the J gene TRBJ1-6; D is perhaps TRBD1 (5 bases). The CDR3 has 13 residues. Germline CDR1 is SEHNR and CDR2 is FQNEAQ (reference sequence). V was clipped by 1 base and J by 12 bases, with 10 bases between them. In DNA form, the CDR3 reads TGTGCCAGCAGCTTAGAAGGGACGGTACCCCTCCACTTT. Translating gives CASSLEGTVPLHF.

V gene TRBV24-1 combines with J gene TRBJ2-1, with D hard to call. V lost 4 bases, J lost 0 bases, and 12 bases lay in between. This CDR3 region has 16 residues. Germline lookup yields CDR1 KGHDR and CDR2 SFDVKD. The CDR3 bases are TGTGCCACCAGTGACATCAGTGGTAGCTCCTACAATGAGCAGTTCTTC. Translating it yields CATSDISGSSYNEQFF.

The sample holds one count of this clone. The chain is built from TRBV18 and TRBJ1-1; no firm D call. CDR3 size: 15 residues. Germline assignment: CDR1 KGHSH and CDR2 LQKENI. V lost 0 bases and J 0 bases, leaving 8 bases between the germline ends. CDR3 residues: CASSPPNSMNTEAFF. The CDR3 DNA reads as TGTGCCAGCTCACCACCTAACAGCATGAACACTGAAGCTTTCTTT.

The CDR3 nucleotides read TGTGCCAGCATCTATCCGGGTCAGGATGGCTACACCTTC. Its translation is CASIYPGQDGYTF. V is TRBV6-5 and J is TRBJ1-2; D remains ambiguous. The V end lost 7 bases, the J end lost 6 bases, and 15 bases lay between the germline ends. The CDR3 is 13 residues long. Germline V gives CDR1 MNHEY, CDR2 SVGAGI.